Presented here are 2 T cell receptor beta chains from one specimen sequenced in a study of T cells in Graves' hyperthyroidism and ophthalmopathy. There were TCR beta CDR3 regions amplified from RNA transcripts. First-round RT-PCR targeting the TCR CDR3 was performed with the HTBI primer set. TCRdb redid the calling of the multiplex PCR reads with MiXCR, one entry per CDR3 protein. This table has approximately 720,000 distinct CDR3 sequences, approximately 19% appearing once. Sequenced material: blood. All receptors come from a woman aged 45-60 years with Graves' hyperthyroidism that later progressed to Graves' ophthalmopathy.

This clonotype was found many times. The rearrangement links TRBV7-9 to TRBJ1-2; 9 bases fit TRBD1. Trimming cost V 5 bases and J 7 bases; bases outside gene matches: 8. The CDR3 extends over 14 amino acids. Germline values: CDR1 SEHNR, CDR2 FQNEAQ (reference sequence). The CDR3 loop is CASSTGQGWVGYTF. The CDR3 DNA sequence: TGTGCCAGCAGCACGGGACAGGGTTGGGTTGGCTACACCTTC.

This clonotype was detected many times. The J gene is TRBJ1-1, the V gene TRBV5-8, with 9 bases lining up with TRBD1. The CDR3 extends over 15 amino acids. Germline V CDR1 and CDR2: SGHTS, YDEGEE. Trimming removed 4 bases from V and 1 base from J; junction bases left unmatched: 5. The CDR3 loop reads CASSPGTGWNTEAFF. CDR3 nucleotides: TGTGCCAGCAGCCCCGGGACAGGGTGGAACACTGAAGCTTTCTTT.